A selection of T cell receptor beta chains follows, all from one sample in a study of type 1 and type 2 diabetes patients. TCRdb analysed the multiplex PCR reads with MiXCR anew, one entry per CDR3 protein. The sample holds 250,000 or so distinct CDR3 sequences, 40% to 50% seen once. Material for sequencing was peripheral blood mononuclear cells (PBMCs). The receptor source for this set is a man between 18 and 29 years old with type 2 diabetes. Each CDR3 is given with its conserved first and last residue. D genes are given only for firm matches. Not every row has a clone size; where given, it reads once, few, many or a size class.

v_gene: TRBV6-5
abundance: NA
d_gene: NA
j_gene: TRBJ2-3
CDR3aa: CASSPSGNADTQYF
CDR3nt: TGTGCCAGCAGCCCCTCAGGGAATGCGGATACGCAGTATTTT

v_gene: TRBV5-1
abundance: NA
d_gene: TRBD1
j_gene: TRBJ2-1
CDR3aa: CASSRGDRGRSVSYNEQFF
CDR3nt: TGCGCCAGCAGCAGGGGGGACAGGGGGCGTTCTGTCTCCTACAATGAGCAGTTCTTC

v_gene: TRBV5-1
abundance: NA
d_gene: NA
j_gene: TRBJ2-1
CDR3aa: CASSFDLGNNEQFF
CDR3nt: TGCGCCAGCAGCTTCGATTTAGGAAACAATGAGCAGTTCTTC

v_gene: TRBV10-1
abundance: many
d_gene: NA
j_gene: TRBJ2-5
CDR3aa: CASSESTEGTGETQYF
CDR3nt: TGCGCCAGCAGTGAGTCGACCGAAGGGACGGGTGAGACCCAGTACTTC

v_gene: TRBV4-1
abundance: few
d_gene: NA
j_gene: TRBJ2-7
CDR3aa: CASSLRTWQYEQYF
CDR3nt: TGCGCCAGCAGCTTACGGACGTGGCAATACGAGCAGTACTTC

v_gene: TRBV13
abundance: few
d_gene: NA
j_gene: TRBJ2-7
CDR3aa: CASSLGSAGEQYF
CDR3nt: TGTGCCAGCAGCTTAGGGTCCGCCGGCGAGCAGTACTTC

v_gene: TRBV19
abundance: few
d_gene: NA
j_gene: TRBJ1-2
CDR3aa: CASTHKHNYGYTF
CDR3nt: TGTGCCAGTACCCATAAACATAACTATGGCTACACCTTC

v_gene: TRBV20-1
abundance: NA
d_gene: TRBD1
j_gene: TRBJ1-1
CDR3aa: CSARGRQGAASTEAFF
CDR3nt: TGCAGTGCTAGGGGACGACAGGGGGCTGCGAGCACTGAAGCTTTCTTT

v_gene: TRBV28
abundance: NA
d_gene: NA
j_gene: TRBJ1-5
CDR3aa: CASSLYSGRNQPQHF
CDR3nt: TGTGCCAGCAGTTTATATAGCGGCAGAAATCAGCCCCAGCATTTT

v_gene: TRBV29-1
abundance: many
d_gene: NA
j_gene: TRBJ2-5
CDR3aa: CSVEGREETQYF
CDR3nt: TGCAGCGTTGAAGGCAGGGAAGAGACCCAGTACTTC

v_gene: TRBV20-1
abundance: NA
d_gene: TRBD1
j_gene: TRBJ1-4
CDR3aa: CSASVGQGSEKLFF
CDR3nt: TGCAGTGCTAGCGTGGGACAGGGTAGTGAAAAACTGTTTTTT

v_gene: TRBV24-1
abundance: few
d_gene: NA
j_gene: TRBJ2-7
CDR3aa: CASGTGNYEQYF
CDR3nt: TGTGCCAGCGGGACGGGAAACTACGAGCAGTACTTC

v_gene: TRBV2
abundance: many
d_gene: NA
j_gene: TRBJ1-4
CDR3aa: CASRGTGSNEKLFF
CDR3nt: TGTGCCAGCAGGGGTACAGGGAGTAATGAAAAACTGTTTTTT

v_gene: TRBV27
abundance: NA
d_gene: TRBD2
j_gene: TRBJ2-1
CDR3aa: CASSLAPGLAGVNEQFF
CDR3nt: TGTGCCAGCAGTTTAGCCCCGGGACTAGCGGGAGTCAATGAGCAGTTCTTC

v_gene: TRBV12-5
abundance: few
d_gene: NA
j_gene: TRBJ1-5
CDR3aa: CASGLDRRGNQPQHF
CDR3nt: TGTGCTAGTGGTTTGGACAGGAGAGGCAATCAGCCCCAGCATTTT

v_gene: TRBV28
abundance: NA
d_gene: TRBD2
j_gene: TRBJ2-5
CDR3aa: CASRLAEETQYF
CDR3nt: TGTGCCAGCAGACTAGCGGAAGAGACCCAGTACTTC

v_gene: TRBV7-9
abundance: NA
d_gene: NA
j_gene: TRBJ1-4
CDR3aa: CASSPGDHNEKLFF
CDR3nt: TGTGCCAGCAGCCCCGGGGACCATAATGAAAAACTGTTTTTT

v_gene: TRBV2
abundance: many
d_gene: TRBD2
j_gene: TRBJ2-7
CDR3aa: CASTGRESYEQYF
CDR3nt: TGTGCCAGCACGGGGAGGGAGTCCTACGAGCAGTACTTC

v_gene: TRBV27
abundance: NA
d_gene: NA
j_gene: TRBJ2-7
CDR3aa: CASSSKGRRLFDEQYF
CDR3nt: TGTGCCAGCAGTTCTAAGGGACGCCGGTTGTTCGACGAGCAGTACTTC

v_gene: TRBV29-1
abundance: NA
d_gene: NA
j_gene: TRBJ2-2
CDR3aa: CSVGTSNTGELFF
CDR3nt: TGCAGCGTAGGGACTTCGAACACCGGGGAGCTGTTTTTT

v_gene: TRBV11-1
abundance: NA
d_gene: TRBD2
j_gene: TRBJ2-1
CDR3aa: CASSPAGTSGRYEQFF
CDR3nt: TGTGCCAGCAGCCCAGCCGGGACTAGCGGGAGATACGAGCAGTTCTTC

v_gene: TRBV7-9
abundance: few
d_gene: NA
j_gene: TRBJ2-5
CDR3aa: CASRRDGETQYF
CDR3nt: TGTGCCAGCAGGCGGGACGGAGAGACCCAGTACTTC

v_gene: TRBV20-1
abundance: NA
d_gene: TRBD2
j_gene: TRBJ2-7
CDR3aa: CSASPGTSYEQYF
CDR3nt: TGCAGTGCTTCCCCCGGGACTAGCTACGAGCAGTACTTC

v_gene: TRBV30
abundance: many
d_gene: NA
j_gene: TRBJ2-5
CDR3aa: CAWEAGQETQYF
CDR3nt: TGTGCCTGGGAGGCAGGGCAAGAGACCCAGTACTTC

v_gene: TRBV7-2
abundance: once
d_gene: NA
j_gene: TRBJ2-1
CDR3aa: CASTGTFKKNNEQFF
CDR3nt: TGTGCCAGCACCGGGACGTTCAAGAAAAACAATGAGCAGTTCTTC

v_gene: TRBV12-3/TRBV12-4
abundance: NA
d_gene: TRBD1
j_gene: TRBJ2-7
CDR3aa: CASRTGTGVGEQYF
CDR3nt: TGTGCCAGCAGGACCGGGACAGGGGTCGGCGAGCAGTACTTC

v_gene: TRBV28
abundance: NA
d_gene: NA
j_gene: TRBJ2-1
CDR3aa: CASTYLTGYNEQFF
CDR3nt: TGTGCCAGCACTTATCTTACAGGTTACAATGAGCAGTTCTTC

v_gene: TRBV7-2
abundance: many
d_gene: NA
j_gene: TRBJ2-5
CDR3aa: CASSFYSTKETQYF
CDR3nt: TGTGCCAGCAGCTTTTATTCGACCAAAGAGACCCAGTACTTC

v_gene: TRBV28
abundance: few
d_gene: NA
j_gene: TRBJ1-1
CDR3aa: CASSFLSRENTEAFF
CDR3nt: TGTGCCAGCAGTTTTTTATCACGGGAGAACACTGAAGCTTTCTTT